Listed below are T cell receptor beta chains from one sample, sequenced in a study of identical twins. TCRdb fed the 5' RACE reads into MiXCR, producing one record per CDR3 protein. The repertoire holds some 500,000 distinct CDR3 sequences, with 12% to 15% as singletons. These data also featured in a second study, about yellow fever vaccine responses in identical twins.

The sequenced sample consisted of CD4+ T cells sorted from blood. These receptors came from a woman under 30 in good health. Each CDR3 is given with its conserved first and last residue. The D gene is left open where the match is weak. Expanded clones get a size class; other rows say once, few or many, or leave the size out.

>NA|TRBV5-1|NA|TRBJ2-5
CASSHRNEGETQYF
TGCGCCAGCAGTCATCGAAACGAGGGAGAGACCCAGTACTTC
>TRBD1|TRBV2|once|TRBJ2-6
CASRTGQAGANVLTF
TGTGCCAGCAGGACAGGGCAGGCTGGGGCCAACGTCCTGACTTTC
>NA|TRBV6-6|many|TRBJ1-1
CASSYSIGGAAFF
TGTGCCAGCAGTTACTCGATTGGGGGAGCAGCTTTCTTT
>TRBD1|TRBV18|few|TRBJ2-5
CASSPSTQGASETQYF
TGTGCCAGCTCGCCGTCAACTCAGGGGGCGTCAGAGACCCAGTACTTC
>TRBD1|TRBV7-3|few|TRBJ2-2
CASSVTGTVNTGELFF
TGTGCCAGCAGCGTAACCGGGACAGTCAACACCGGGGAGCTGTTTTTT
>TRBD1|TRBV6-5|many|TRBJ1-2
CASSLGQGSYTF
TGTGCCAGCAGTTTAGGACAGGGCAGCTACACCTTC
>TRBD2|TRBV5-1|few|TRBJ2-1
CASSFSGGTEDEQFF
TGCGCCAGCAGTTTTAGCGGGGGAACGGAGGATGAGCAGTTCTTC
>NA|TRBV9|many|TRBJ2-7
CASSQGTQSYEQYF
TGTGCCAGCAGCCAGGGGACACAATCCTACGAGCAGTACTTC
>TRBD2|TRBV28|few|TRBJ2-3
CATTPPRGREANTDTQYF
TGTGCCACCACACCCCCCCGCGGGCGGGAGGCTAACACAGATACGCAGTATTTT
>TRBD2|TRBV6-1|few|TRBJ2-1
CASSGGLQIQEKQFF
TGTGCCAGCAGCGGGGGACTACAGATCCAGGAGAAGCAGTTCTTC
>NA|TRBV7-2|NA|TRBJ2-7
CASSLEQGSYEQYF
TGTGCCAGCAGCTTAGAACAGGGTTCCTACGAGCAGTACTTC
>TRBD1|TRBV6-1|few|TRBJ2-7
CASSETGTGYYEQYF
TGTGCCAGCAGTGAGACCGGGACAGGGTACTACGAGCAGTACTTC
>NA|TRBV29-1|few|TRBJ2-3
CSVVVQAKDTQYF
TGCAGCGTTGTAGTACAGGCCAAAGATACGCAGTATTTT
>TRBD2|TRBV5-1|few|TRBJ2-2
CASSLPGLAGSGELFF
TGCGCCAGCAGCCTACCGGGACTAGCGGGTTCTGGGGAGCTGTTTTTT
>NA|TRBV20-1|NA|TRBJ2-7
CSARVGTLNYEQYF
TGCAGTGCTAGAGTCGGGACACTTAACTACGAGCAGTACTTC
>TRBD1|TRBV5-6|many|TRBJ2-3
CASSLGQGSTDTQYF
TGTGCCAGCAGCTTGGGACAGGGGTCCACAGATACGCAGTATTTT
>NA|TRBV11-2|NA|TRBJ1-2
CASSSSRRGGGDYGYTF
TGTGCCAGCAGCTCCTCCCGACGGGGAGGAGGCGACTATGGCTACACCTTC
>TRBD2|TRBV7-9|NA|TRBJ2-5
CASSPSAGGVETQYF
TGTGCCAGCAGCCCCTCTGCGGGAGGGGTAGAGACCCAGTACTTC
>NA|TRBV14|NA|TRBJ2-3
CASSQAPGPRSTDTQYF
TGTGCCAGCAGCCAGGCACCGGGGCCAAGGAGCACAGATACGCAGTATTTT
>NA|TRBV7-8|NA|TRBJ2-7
CASSTGGEPNKEQYF
TGTGCCAGCAGTACCGGCGGGGAACCGAATAAAGAGCAGTACTTC
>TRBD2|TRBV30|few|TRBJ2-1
CAWSFGLAGGRDEQFF
TGTGCCTGGAGTTTCGGACTAGCGGGAGGGCGGGATGAGCAGTTCTTC
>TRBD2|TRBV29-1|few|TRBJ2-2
CSAGLAGELFF
TGCAGCGCAGGACTAGCCGGGGAGCTGTTTTTT
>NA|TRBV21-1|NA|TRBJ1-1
CASSALRGMNTEAFF
TGTGCCAGCAGCGCCCTGCGGGGGATGAACACTGAAGCTTTCTTT
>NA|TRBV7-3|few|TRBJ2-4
CASSLTGETNIQYF
TGTGCCAGCAGCTTAACGGGGGAGACAAACATTCAGTACTTC
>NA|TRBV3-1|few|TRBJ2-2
CASSQDLRLGIGVANTGELFF
TGTGCCAGCAGCCAAGATCTCCGGTTGGGGATCGGGGTCGCGAACACCGGGGAGCTGTTTTTT
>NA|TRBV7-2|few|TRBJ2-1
CASSLVIGWNEQFF
TGTGCCAGCAGCTTAGTTATAGGGTGGAATGAGCAGTTCTTC
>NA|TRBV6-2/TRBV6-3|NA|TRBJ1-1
CASRSTAPTEAFF
TGTGCCAGCAGATCGACGGCACCCACTGAAGCTTTCTTT
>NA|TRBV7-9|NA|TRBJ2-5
CASSLLSGPKETQYF
TGTGCCAGCAGCTTGCTTTCGGGGCCCAAAGAGACCCAGTACTTC
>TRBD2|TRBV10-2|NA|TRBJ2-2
CASKGLENTGELFF
TGCGCCAGCAAGGGACTAGAGAACACCGGGGAGCTGTTTTTT
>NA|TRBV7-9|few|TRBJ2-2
CASSPLTEVAGELFF
TGTGCCAGCAGCCCCCTCACAGAGGTTGCCGGGGAGCTGTTTTTT
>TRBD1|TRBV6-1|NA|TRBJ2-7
CAGRPGQKSYEQYF
TGTGCCGGCAGACCGGGACAGAAATCTTACGAGCAGTACTTC
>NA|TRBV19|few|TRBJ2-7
CASSTQGGGETSYEQYF
TGTGCCAGTAGTACCCAGGGAGGGGGCGAGACCTCCTACGAGCAGTACTTC
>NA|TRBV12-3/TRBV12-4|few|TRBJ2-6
CASSTEGDSGANVLTF
TGTGCCAGCAGTACAGAAGGGGACTCTGGGGCCAACGTCCTGACTTTC
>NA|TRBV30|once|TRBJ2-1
CAWSVGTSYNEQFF
TGTGCCTGGAGTGTTGGGACCTCCTACAATGAGCAGTTCTTC
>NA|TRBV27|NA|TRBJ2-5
CASSSPLMGETQYF
TGTGCCAGCAGTTCCCCCCTGATGGGGGAGACCCAGTACTTC
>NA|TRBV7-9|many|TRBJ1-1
CASSRTTGLREAFF
TGTGCCAGCAGCAGAACGACAGGCCTGCGTGAAGCTTTCTTT
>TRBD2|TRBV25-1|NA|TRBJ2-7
CASGKPGTSLGEQYF
TGTGCCAGCGGTAAACCCGGGACTAGCCTCGGGGAGCAGTACTTC
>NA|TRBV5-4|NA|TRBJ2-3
CASRSRLATDTQYF
TGTGCCAGCAGGTCCCGCCTAGCAACAGATACGCAGTATTTT